This entry lists 9 T cell receptor beta chains sequenced from one sample in a study of cytomegalovirus exposure and HLA in healthy donors. A multiplex PCR was run with 60 Vbeta primers and 13 Jbeta primers. TCRdb's table, derived via immunoSEQ multiplex PCR, lists solely in-frame clones and lacks some. The sample lists some 220,000 clones, more than 85% seen once, with 0.95% to 1.1% in the top ten. Sample: PBMCs. The receptors stem from a woman aged 18-29 years in good health and CMV-seronegative.

The gene calls are TRBV5-4 and TRBJ2-7; 8 positions match TRBD2. Looked up from germline, CDR1 is SGHNT and CDR2 is YYREEE (reference sequence). The ends lost 0 bases at V and 3 bases at J; junction bases unmatched: 2. This CDR3 contains 14 residues. The CDR3 coding sequence is TGTGCCAGCAGCTTGGACCTAGCGGGCTACGAGCAGTACTTC. Translation gives CASSLDLAGYEQYF.

The rearrangement links TRBV19 to TRBJ2-3; D call uncertain. CDR3 length: 14 residues. Germline CDR1 and CDR2: LNHDA and SQIVND (reference sequence). Trimming pared 9 bases from V and 4 bases from J, leaving 17 bases between. CDR3 sequence: CASSLGGIADTQYF. The DNA for the CDR3 is TGTGCCAGCTCTCTTGGCGGAATCGCAGATACGCAGTATTTT.

This clone was seen once. The gene calls are TRBV2 and TRBJ2-3; 10 nucleotides agree with TRBD1. CDR1 is SNHLY and CDR2 is FYNNEI in the germline V gene. This CDR3 is 14 amino acids long. The trim removed 5 bases at V and 4 bases at J, leaving 3 bases unmatched. Here the CDR3 reads CASSQGQGADTQYF. CDR3 nucleotide sequence: TGTGCCAGCAGTCAAGGACAGGGGGCAGATACGCAGTATTTT. The variable domain in full, with the rest retrieved from reference TRBV2 and TRBJ2-3, is EPEVTQTPSHQVTQMGQEVILRCVPISNHLYFYWYRQILGQKVEFLVSFYNNEISEKSEIFDDQFSVERPDGSNFTLKIRSTKLEDSAMYFCASSQGQGADTQYFGPGTRLTVL.

This clone was recorded only once. J is TRBJ1-4 and V is TRBV4-3; TRBD1 matches 9 bases. V gave up 1 base and J gave up 8 bases; unmatched junction bases: 5. CDR1 is LGHNA, CDR2 YSLEER, per germline. The CDR3 is made up of 15 amino acids. Here the CDR3 DNA reads TGCGCCAGCAGCCAAGGGGACAGGGCCATGGAAAAACTGTTTTTT. This translates into CASSQGDRAMEKLFF.

V is TRBV9 and J is TRBJ1-2; possible D gene TRBD1, 6 bases. The CDR3 contains 13 residues. Trimming removed 3 bases from V and 6 bases from J, with 12 bases in between. Germline loops: CDR1 SGDLS, CDR2 YYNGEE. In DNA, the CDR3 is TGTGCCAGCAGCGGCACAGGGTATCATGGCTACACCTTC. As protein: CASSGTGYHGYTF.

This chain joins TRBV6-6 and TRBJ1-4; 9 bases are a match to TRBD1. J gave up 10 bases and V 1 base, and 10 bases lay outside the gene matches. The germline gives CDR1 MNHNY, CDR2 SVGAGI (reference sequence). This CDR3 is built from 16 residues. The CDR3 sequence is CASSYFSWTGEVKLFF. The CDR3 coding sequence is TGTGCCAGCAGTTACTTTTCGTGGACAGGGGAGGTAAAACTGTTTTTT.

CDR3 in amino acids: CAIGTRDSGNTIYF. DNA for the CDR3: TGTGCCATCGGGACCAGGGACAGTGGAAACACCATATATTTT. This chain connects TRBV10-3 to TRBJ1-3, with 7 positions matching TRBD1. The germline gives CDR1 ENHRY, CDR2 SYGVKD. The CDR3 loop spans 14 amino acids. J gave up 3 bases and V 8 bases, and 7 bases lay outside the gene matches.

This clone was counted a single time. V gene TRBV2 combines with J gene TRBJ1-3; no definite D call. Germline assignment: CDR1 SNHLY and CDR2 FYNNEI. Trimming cost V 10 bases and J 7 bases, with 5 bases left between them. The CDR3 runs 9 residues. CDR3 protein: CATSNTIYF. The CDR3 DNA sequence: TGTGCCACCTCCAACACCATATATTTT.

This clone was found once. The chain carries TRBV2 and TRBJ1-5; unclear D gene. Trimming left V 6 bases short and J 1 base short, with 4 bases between. This CDR3 contains 12 residues. Looked up from germline, CDR1 is SNHLY and CDR2 is FYNNEI. The CDR3, as DNA: TGTGCCAGCAGGGAGAGCAATCAGCCCCAGCATTTT. Residues: CASRESNQPQHF. Based on the CDR3 plus reference TRBV2 and TRBJ1-5, the full variable domain is EPEVTQTPSHQVTQMGQEVILRCVPISNHLYFYWYRQILGQKVEFLVSFYNNEISEKSEIFDDQFSVERPDGSNFTLKIRSTKLEDSAMYFCASRESNQPQHFGDGTRLSIL.